The clone carrying this T cell receptor (beta chain) was counted between two and nine times. Which cohort a participant joined came from the clinical history participants gave. This sample was included in a study of blood T cell repertoires in COVID-19. Study in general: COVID-19 samples, acute and convalescent, were from the United States, Italy and Spain.

The CDR3 length is 17 residues. With 5 bases clipped from V and 0 bases from J, the junction kept 6 bases outside the gene matches. Germline CDR1 and CDR2: SGHNT and YENEEA. TCRdb's copy holds only in-frame clones and misses some; the assay was immunoSEQ multiplex PCR. The table records about 260,000 clones, approximately 79% of them present only once. The sequence was collected from a man aged 25 to 40 with acute COVID-19. V gene TRBV11-3 combines with J gene TRBJ2-2; 10 nucleotides align to TRBD2. Material: PBMCs or T cells enriched from blood (not recorded which). The CDR3 nucleotides are TGTGCCAGCAGCGACTTCACTAGCGGGACGAACACCGGGGAGCTGTTTTTT. Encoded protein: CASSDFTSGTNTGELFF.